The sequence of this T cell receptor (beta chain) was determined in a study of CXCR3-negative and CXCR3-positive naive CD8 T cells. Study summary: Overall TRB read output was some 140 million, and each library contained about 1.5 +/- 0.3 million reads.

Concerning this clonotype itself: Its antigen is unknown.

Overall study results and limits: TRB CDR3 hydrophobicity was greater in CXCR3-positive naive cells than in CXCR3-negative naive cells. In both naive subsets diversity was comparably high, whereas memory CD8+ cells showed much lower diversity.

The naive CD8+ gate required CD45RO-CCR7+CD27+CD95- phenotype. The CDR3 spans 17 residues. The V gene's germline CDR1 is KGHSH and CDR2 LQKENI. 5' RACE with UMI labels generated the TRB cDNA libraries. TCRdb processed the 5' RACE reads again and assigns one entry to each CDR3 protein, with no DNA. This table lists under 85,000 distinct CDR3 sequences. The chain employs TRBV18 and TRBJ2-2; with no DNA, the TCRdb D assignment of TRBD2 cannot be verified. The sequenced sample consisted of naive CXCR3- CD8+ T cells from blood. Sample subset: CD45RO-CCR7+CD27+CD95- naive CD8+ T cells lacking CXCR3 (TNR3-). The source of this sequence is a human donor in good health. Some clones in this sample may be carry-over from other donors' samples. The CDR3: CASSPAPPRENNGELFF.